This is a list of T cell receptor beta chains from one sample in a study of cytomegalovirus exposure and HLA in healthy donors. TCRdb keeps only in-frame clones here, not all; method: immunoSEQ multiplex PCR. The table has approximately 110,000 clones, about 80% seen once; the top ten hold approximately 3%. Source material: PBMCs. These receptors all come from a woman between 40 and 55 years old in good health and CMV-seronegative. The CDR3 runs from the conserved cysteine through the conserved F or W. Fields, in order: D gene, V gene, clone size, J gene, CDR3 DNA, CDR3 protein. A D gene is named only where the DNA matches it firmly. Size values are once, few and many counts, or a class for expanded clones, and some rows have none.

d_gene: TRBD1; v_gene: TRBV4-3; abundance: .; j_gene: TRBJ2-7; CDR3nt: TGCGCCAGCAGCCAAGCCTGGGACAGGGCGTACGAGCAGTACTTC; CDR3aa: CASSQAWDRAYEQYF
d_gene: .; v_gene: TRBV5-6; abundance: .; j_gene: TRBJ2-3; CDR3nt: TGTGCCAGCAGCCCCCCCTGGGGGCCGACCACAGATACGCAGTATTTT; CDR3aa: CASSPPWGPTTDTQYF
d_gene: .; v_gene: TRBV18; abundance: .; j_gene: TRBJ2-7; CDR3nt: TGTGCCAGCTCACCGCCTGTTAGTGCGGTCGAGCAGTACTTC; CDR3aa: CASSPPVSAVEQYF
d_gene: .; v_gene: TRBV5-4; abundance: .; j_gene: TRBJ2-1; CDR3nt: TGTGCCAGCAGCTTGGCTAGTACCAATGAGCAGTTCTTC; CDR3aa: CASSLASTNEQFF
d_gene: .; v_gene: TRBV18; abundance: .; j_gene: TRBJ1-2; CDR3nt: TGTGCCAGCTCACCAAGCGGCAGTAACTATGGCTACACCTTC; CDR3aa: CASSPSGSNYGYTF
d_gene: .; v_gene: TRBV4-1; abundance: few; j_gene: TRBJ1-2; CDR3nt: TGCGCCAGCAGCCAAGGACTAAACTATGGCTACACCTTC; CDR3aa: CASSQGLNYGYTF
d_gene: TRBD1; v_gene: TRBV5-4; abundance: few; j_gene: TRBJ1-1; CDR3nt: TGTGCCAGCAGCTTTGGACAGGGGAACACTGAAGCTTTCTTT; CDR3aa: CASSFGQGNTEAFF
d_gene: TRBD1; v_gene: TRBV4-1; abundance: .; j_gene: TRBJ2-7; CDR3nt: TGCGCCAGCAGCCAAAGAGGGGGGACAGGAGCCTACGAGCAGTACTTC; CDR3aa: CASSQRGGTGAYEQYF
d_gene: TRBD1; v_gene: TRBV30; abundance: .; j_gene: TRBJ1-5; CDR3nt: TGTGCCTGGAGGGGACAGGGATCGGGGCAGCCCCAGCATTTT; CDR3aa: CAWRGQGSGQPQHF
d_gene: TRBD2; v_gene: TRBV10-2; abundance: .; j_gene: TRBJ2-5; CDR3nt: TGCGCCAGCAGTGGCCCAACGGACACATTGAGCGGGAGGGCGCTGGAGCAAGAGACCCAGTACTTC; CDR3aa: CASSGPTDTLSGRALEQETQYF
d_gene: TRBD1; v_gene: TRBV7-2; abundance: .; j_gene: TRBJ2-2; CDR3nt: TGTGCCAGCAGCTTAGTCACAGGGGATACCGGGGAGCTGTTTTTT; CDR3aa: CASSLVTGDTGELFF
d_gene: .; v_gene: TRBV15; abundance: .; j_gene: TRBJ2-1; CDR3nt: TGTGCCACCAGCAGTATGAGGGGGACCTACAATGAGCAGTTCTTC; CDR3aa: CATSSMRGTYNEQFF
d_gene: .; v_gene: TRBV4-2; abundance: once; j_gene: TRBJ2-1; CDR3nt: TGTGCCAGCAGCCCGGGGGTGCTAGGGGATGAGCAGTTCTTC; CDR3aa: CASSPGVLGDEQFF
d_gene: .; v_gene: TRBV7-9; abundance: .; j_gene: TRBJ1-6; CDR3nt: TGTGCCAGCAGTTGGAGCAATGATTCACCCCTCCACTTT; CDR3aa: CASSWSNDSPLHF
d_gene: TRBD1; v_gene: TRBV7-9; abundance: .; j_gene: TRBJ2-7; CDR3nt: TGTGCCAGCAGCCCCTGGGGACAGGTGGGATCCCACGAGCAGTACTTC; CDR3aa: CASSPWGQVGSHEQYF
d_gene: .; v_gene: TRBV29-1; abundance: .; j_gene: TRBJ2-7; CDR3nt: TGCAGCGTTACCCAGAGGTATGCCTACGAGCAGTACTTC; CDR3aa: CSVTQRYAYEQYF
d_gene: .; v_gene: TRBV7-2; abundance: .; j_gene: TRBJ1-5; CDR3nt: TGTGCCAGCAGCTTAGGTCGGGGGGGTAGCAATCAGCCCCAGCATTTT; CDR3aa: CASSLGRGGSNQPQHF
d_gene: .; v_gene: TRBV18; abundance: .; j_gene: TRBJ2-3; CDR3nt: TGTGCCAGCTCACCCTCAGGGAGCACAGATACGCAGTATTTT; CDR3aa: CASSPSGSTDTQYF
d_gene: .; v_gene: TRBV19; abundance: .; j_gene: TRBJ2-1; CDR3nt: TGTGCCAGTAGTATCGGTGGTTCAGGCCTTGAGCAGTTCTTC; CDR3aa: CASSIGGSGLEQFF
d_gene: .; v_gene: TRBV9; abundance: few; j_gene: TRBJ2-5; CDR3nt: TGTGCCAGCAGCGCAAACCAAGAGACCCAGTACTTC; CDR3aa: CASSANQETQYF
d_gene: TRBD2; v_gene: TRBV19; abundance: few; j_gene: TRBJ2-1; CDR3nt: TGTGCCAGTAGGGGGACTAGCGGGAGTCTAGCCAAGTACAATGAGCAGTTCTTC; CDR3aa: CASRGTSGSLAKYNEQFF
d_gene: .; v_gene: TRBV19; abundance: .; j_gene: TRBJ1-2; CDR3nt: TGTGCCAGTAGTAAAGCGGATGGTGCTAACTATGGCTACACCTTC; CDR3aa: CASSKADGANYGYTF
d_gene: TRBD1; v_gene: TRBV28; abundance: .; j_gene: TRBJ2-7; CDR3nt: TGTGCCAGCAGTCCATGGACAGGGGGAGGCTACGAGCAGTACTTC; CDR3aa: CASSPWTGGGYEQYF
d_gene: TRBD1; v_gene: TRBV28; abundance: .; j_gene: TRBJ2-7; CDR3nt: TGTGCCAGCAGTTTAGGACAGGGGGCCAACGAGCAGTACTTC; CDR3aa: CASSLGQGANEQYF
d_gene: .; v_gene: TRBV6-5; abundance: .; j_gene: TRBJ1-1; CDR3nt: TGTGCCAGCATGAGTAGAGGGGGAGCTTTCTTT; CDR3aa: CASMSRGGAFF